These 17 T cell receptor beta chains were sequenced from one sample in a study of long-term antiretroviral therapy in people with HIV. The run of the v3.0 immunoSEQ assay was at survey level. The method was immunoSEQ multiplex PCR; TCRdb's version includes in-frame clones alone and lacks a portion of them. The repertoire holds about 36,000 clones, with roughly 82% as singletons. The source material was unsorted PBMCs, sampled 0.6 years after starting antiretroviral therapy. The receptor set was obtained from a young man with HIV.

The chain couples TRBV5-6 to TRBJ2-7; 7 positions match TRBD1. Trimming at V came to 2 bases and at J to 3 bases, leaving 8 bases not matched to a gene. The CDR3 consists of 15 residues. Germline CDR1 SGHDT, CDR2 YYEEEE. DNA for the CDR3: TGTGCCAGCAGCTTAACAGGGGAAAGCCTCTACGAGCAGTACTTC. Amino acids: CASSLTGESLYEQYF.

The CDR3 sequence: CASSHIPLAGYNEQFF. CDR3 DNA: TGTGCCAGCAGCCATATCCCGCTAGCGGGTTACAATGAGCAGTTCTTC. The rearrangement uses TRBV14 and TRBJ2-1; the match to TRBD2 covers 8 bases. Germline V gene sequence: CDR1 SGHDN, CDR2 FVKESK. V trimming: 3 bases; J trimming: 4 bases; junction bases outside the gene matches: 8. This CDR3 region has 16 residues.

This sequence joins TRBV28 and TRBJ2-3; 10 nucleotides agree with TRBD1. The CDR3 runs to 17 residues. V shed 0 bases and J 5 bases; nucleotides not matched to a gene: 8. Germline values: CDR1 MDHEN, CDR2 SYDVKM. The CDR3 DNA is TGTGCCAGCAGTTTATGGGGGGACAGGGGTGCGAGAGATACGCAGTATTTT. Translated, it gives CASSLWGDRGARDTQYF.

The rearrangement joins TRBV27 to TRBJ2-2, with 12 positions matching TRBD2. Germline V gives CDR1 MNHEY, CDR2 SMNVEV (reference sequence). The CDR3 is 17 residues long. V shed 5 bases and J 0 bases; nucleotides not matched to a gene: 4. The CDR3 protein is CASSLRLAGANTGELFF. Written as DNA, the CDR3 is TGTGCCAGCAGTCTCAGACTAGCGGGAGCGAACACCGGGGAGCTGTTTTTT.

This chain uses TRBV5-3 with TRBJ2-7; 7 bases are a match to TRBD2. TRBV5-3 is an open reading frame whose function is uncertain. V lost 0 bases and J lost 6; bases outside the gene matches: 9. The CDR3 is 15 residues long. The CDR3 spells CARSLDRGREGEQYF. CDR3 in DNA: TGTGCCAGAAGCTTGGATCGCGGGAGAGAGGGCGAGCAGTACTTC.

This sequence joins TRBV19 and TRBJ2-1, with TRBD2 matching 11 bases. Germline V gives CDR1 LNHDA, CDR2 SQIVND (reference sequence). The trim removed 4 bases at V and 8 bases at J, leaving 13 bases unmatched. The CDR3 totals 17 residues. DNA of the CDR3: TGTGCCAGTAGTAGGACACTAGCGGGAGTATTGAGCGATGAGCAGTTCTTC. This codes for CASSRTLAGVLSDEQFF.

The chain is built from TRBV9 and TRBJ1-1; possible D gene TRBD1, 6 bases. The CDR3 is 15 amino acids. V dropped 2 bases and J dropped 5 bases, with 16 bases sitting between them. Germline CDR1 SGDLS, CDR2 YYNGEE. The CDR3 DNA reads as TGTGCCAGCAGCGTGAATGGGGCGAGGGGGACTGAAGCTTTCTTT. Amino acids: CASSVNGARGTEAFF. The full variable domain, with the rest looked up from reference TRBV9 and TRBJ1-1, is DSGVTQTPKHLITATGQRVTLRCSPRSGDLSVYWYQQSLDQGLQFLIQYYNGEERAKGNILERFSAQQFPDLHSELNLSSLELGDSALYFCASSVNGARGTEAFFGQGTRLTVV.

The V gene is TRBV5-1, the J gene TRBJ2-2, with 11 bases that match TRBD2. The length of the CDR3 is 16 residues. Looked up from germline, CDR1 is SGHRS and CDR2 is YFSETQ. V was clipped by 4 bases and J by 3 bases; unmatched bases: 5. Written as DNA, the CDR3 is TGCGCCAGCAGCGCCCGACTAGCGGGATACACCGGGGAGCTGTTTTTT. Residues: CASSARLAGYTGELFF.

The chain uses TRBV6-5 and TRBJ1-1, with 9 bases aligning to TRBD1. The CDR3 totals 14 residues. Per the germline V gene, CDR1 is MNHEY and CDR2 is SVGAGI. V lost 6 bases to trimming and J lost 4 bases; unmatched junction nucleotides: 6. CDR3 protein: CASRATGGSTEAFF. The CDR3 DNA follows: TGTGCCAGCAGGGCGACAGGGGGTTCCACTGAAGCTTTCTTT.

The V and J genes are TRBV19 and TRBJ1-3, with unresolved D. Germline CDR1 and CDR2: LNHDA and SQIVND (reference sequence). V lost 4 bases and J 1 base, leaving 11 bases between the germline ends. There are 15 residues in the CDR3. The chain's CDR3 is CASSTRAGSGNTIYF. CDR3 DNA sequence: TGTGCCAGTAGTACCCGGGCAGGTTCTGGAAACACCATATATTTT.

This chain uses TRBV6-5 with TRBJ2-3; D is unclear. The CDR3 loop spans 13 amino acids. Per germline, CDR1 MNHEY and CDR2 SVGAGI. Trimming stripped 6 bases from V and 4 bases from J, with 11 bases between. CDR3 sequence: CASRNIFPDTQYF. For the CDR3, the DNA is TGTGCCAGCAGGAATATTTTTCCAGATACGCAGTATTTT.

The chain has TRBV7-9 and TRBJ2-1; 7 bases align to TRBD2. The CDR3 sequence is 15 residues long. The germline gives CDR1 SEHNR, CDR2 FQNEAQ (reference sequence). With V trimmed by 2 bases and J by 7 bases, 8 bases remained unmatched. The CDR3 region is CASSLQRGVGNEQFF. The CDR3 nucleotides are TGTGCCAGCAGCTTACAGCGGGGTGTTGGTAATGAGCAGTTCTTC.

Here the CDR3 reads CASSPGAWINYGYTF. Written as DNA, the CDR3 is TGTGCCAGCAGTCCGGGGGCTTGGATTAACTATGGCTACACCTTC. The rearrangement links TRBV28 to TRBJ1-2, with D perhaps matching TRBD1 (6 bases). CDR3 length: 15 amino acids. V lost 5 bases and J 1 base, leaving 14 bases between the germline ends. Germline V gives CDR1 MDHEN, CDR2 SYDVKM.

In this sample, this clone turned up once. The chain recombines TRBV5-1 with TRBJ2-7; D perhaps matches TRBD1 (7 bases). The CDR3 totals 15 residues. Germline V gene sequence: CDR1 SGHRS, CDR2 YFSETQ. Trimming left V 4 bases short and J 5 bases short, with 19 bases between. CDR3 sequence: CASSVGPQGGNEQYF. The DNA for the CDR3 is TGCGCCAGCAGCGTGGGCCCGCAGGGGGGCAACGAGCAGTACTTC.

Here the CDR3 reads CASSSRGRAGSYNEQFF. CDR3 DNA: TGTGCCAGCAGCTCTAGAGGGAGGGCGGGATCCTACAATGAGCAGTTCTTC. The chain is built from TRBV7-9 and TRBJ2-1, with TRBD2 matching 7 bases. The J segment lost 1 base and the V segment lost 4 bases, leaving 10 bases of the junction unmatched. The CDR3 has 17 amino acids. Per germline, CDR1 SEHNR and CDR2 FQNEAQ (reference sequence).

J is TRBJ1-1 and V is TRBV30; unclear D gene. The CDR3 spans 10 residues. Germline V gene sequence: CDR1 GTSNPN, CDR2 SVGIG (reference sequence). The CDR3 region has the DNA TGTGGGCAGGCGGACACTGAAGCTTTCTTT. Translated, it gives CGQADTEAFF.

In nucleotides, the CDR3 is TGTGCCAGCAGCTCCACGGACGGGGAGACCCAGTACTTC. Translation gives CASSSTDGETQYF. The V call is TRBV7-9, the J call TRBJ2-5; D unclear. The CDR3 has 13 residues. The germline V gene has CDR1 SEHNR and CDR2 FQNEAQ (reference sequence). V was trimmed by 4 bases and J by 5 bases, leaving 11 bases between them.